This T cell receptor beta chain stems from a study of monozygotic twins with inflammatory bowel disease. In the case of this clonotype: Its target is not known.

Study results and caveats: Patients received differing immunosuppressive treatments, which may have added variability to their repertoires.

Using the 5' RACE reads, TCRdb records one entry per CDR3 protein without DNA. This table lists 200,000 to 250,000 distinct CDR3 sequences. Germline V gene data show CDR1 as LGHNA and CDR2 as YNFKEQ. This CDR3 has 15 residues. This rearrangement joins TRBV4-2 to TRBJ1-2; TCRdb lists TRBD1, though no DNA is available to test this call. This clonotype originated in a human donor with ulcerative colitis or Crohn's disease, or a healthy co-twin of an affected twin (not recorded which). Sequences were obtained from blood. CDR3 residues: CASSQVRQQNYGYTF.